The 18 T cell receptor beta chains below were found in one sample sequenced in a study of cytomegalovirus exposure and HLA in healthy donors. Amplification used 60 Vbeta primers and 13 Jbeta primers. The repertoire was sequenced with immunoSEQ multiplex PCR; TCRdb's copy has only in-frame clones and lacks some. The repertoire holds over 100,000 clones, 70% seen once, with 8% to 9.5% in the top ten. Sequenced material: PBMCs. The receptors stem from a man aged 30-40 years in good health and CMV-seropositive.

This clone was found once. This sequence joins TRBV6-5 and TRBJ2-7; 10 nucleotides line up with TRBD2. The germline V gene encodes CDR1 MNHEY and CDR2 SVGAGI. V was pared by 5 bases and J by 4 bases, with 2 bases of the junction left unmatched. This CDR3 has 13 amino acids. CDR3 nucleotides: TGTGCCAGCAGTGTTAGCGGGGGGTACGAGCAGTACGTC. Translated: CASSVSGGYEQYV.

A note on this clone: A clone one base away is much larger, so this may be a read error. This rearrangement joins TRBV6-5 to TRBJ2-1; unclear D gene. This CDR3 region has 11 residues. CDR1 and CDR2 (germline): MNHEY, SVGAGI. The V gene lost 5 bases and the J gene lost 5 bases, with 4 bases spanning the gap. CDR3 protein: CASSLNNEQFF. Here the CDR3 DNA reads TGTGCCAGCAGTCTTAACAATGAGCAGTTCTTC.

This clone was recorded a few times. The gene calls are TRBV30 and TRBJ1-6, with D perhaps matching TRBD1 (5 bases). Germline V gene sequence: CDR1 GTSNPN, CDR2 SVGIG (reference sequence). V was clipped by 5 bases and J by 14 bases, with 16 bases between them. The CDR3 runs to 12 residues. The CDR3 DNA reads TGTGCCTGGGGCCGGGGGGGATCAGCCCTCCACTTT. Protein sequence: CAWGRGGSALHF.

Written as DNA, the CDR3 is TGTGCCAGTAGTCGACAGGGGGCCAGCAATTCACCCCTCCACTTT. This encodes CASSRQGASNSPLHF. V and J are TRBV19 and TRBJ1-6; TRBD1 matches 10 bases. This CDR3 contains 15 residues. Germline CDR1 and CDR2: LNHDA and SQIVND (reference sequence). V dropped 5 bases and J dropped 7; count of bases not matched to a gene: 5.

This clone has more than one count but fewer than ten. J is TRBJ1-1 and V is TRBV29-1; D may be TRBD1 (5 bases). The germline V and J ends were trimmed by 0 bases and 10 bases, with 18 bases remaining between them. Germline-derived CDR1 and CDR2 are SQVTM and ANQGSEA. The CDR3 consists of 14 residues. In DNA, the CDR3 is TGCAGCGTTGAAGATCTGGGAGGGAAGAGGGGAGCTTTCTTT. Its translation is CSVEDLGGKRGAFF. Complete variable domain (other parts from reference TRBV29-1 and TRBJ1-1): SAVISQKPSRDICQRGTSLTIQCQVDSQVTMMFWYRQQPGQSLTLIATANQGSEATYESGFVIDKFPISRPNLTFSTLTVSNMSPEDSSIYLCSVEDLGGKRGAFFGQGTRLTVV.

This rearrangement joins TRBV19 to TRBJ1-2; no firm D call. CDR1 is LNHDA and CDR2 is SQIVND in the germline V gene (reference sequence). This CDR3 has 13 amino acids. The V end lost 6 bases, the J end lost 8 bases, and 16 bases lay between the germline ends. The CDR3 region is CASSLPGMGGYTF. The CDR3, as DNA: TGTGCCAGTAGCCTCCCCGGGATGGGAGGCTACACCTTC.

CDR3 region: CASGLVLGRNTEAFF. Here the CDR3 DNA reads TGTGCTAGTGGTTTGGTACTGGGCAGGAACACTGAAGCTTTCTTT. The chain joins TRBV12-5 to TRBJ1-1; the D is unclear. This CDR3 is 15 amino acids long. CDR1 and CDR2 (germline): LGHNT, FRNRAP. V lost 0 bases and J 1 base, leaving 9 bases between the germline ends. The full variable domain, in which reference TRBV12-5 and TRBJ1-1 provide the parts outside the CDR3, is DARVTQTPRHKVTEMGQEVTMRCQPILGHNTVFWYRQTMMQGLELLAYFRNRAPLDDSGMPKDRFSAEMPDATLATLKIQPSEPRDSAVYFCASGLVLGRNTEAFFGQGTRLTVV.

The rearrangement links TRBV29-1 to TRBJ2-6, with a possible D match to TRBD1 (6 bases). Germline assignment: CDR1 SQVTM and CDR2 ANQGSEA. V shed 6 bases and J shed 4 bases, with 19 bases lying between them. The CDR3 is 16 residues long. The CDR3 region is CSVKNRELAGANVLTF. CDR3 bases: TGCAGCGTAAAAAACAGGGAGTTAGCCGGGGCCAACGTCCTGACTTTC.

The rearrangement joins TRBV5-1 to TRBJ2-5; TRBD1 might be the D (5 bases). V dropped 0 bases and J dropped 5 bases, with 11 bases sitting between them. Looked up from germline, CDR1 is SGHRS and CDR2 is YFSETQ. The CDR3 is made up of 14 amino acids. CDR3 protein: CASSLEGARETQYF. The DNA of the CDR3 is TGCGCCAGCAGCTTGGAAGGGGCCCGGGAGACCCAGTACTTC.

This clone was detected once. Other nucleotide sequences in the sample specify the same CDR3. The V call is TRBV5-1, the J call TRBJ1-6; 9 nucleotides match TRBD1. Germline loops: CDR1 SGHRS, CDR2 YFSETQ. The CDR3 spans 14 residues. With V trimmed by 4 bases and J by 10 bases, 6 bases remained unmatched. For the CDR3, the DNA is TGCGCCAGCAGCCTGGGACAGGGTGGATCACCCCTCCACTTT. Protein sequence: CASSLGQGGSPLHF.

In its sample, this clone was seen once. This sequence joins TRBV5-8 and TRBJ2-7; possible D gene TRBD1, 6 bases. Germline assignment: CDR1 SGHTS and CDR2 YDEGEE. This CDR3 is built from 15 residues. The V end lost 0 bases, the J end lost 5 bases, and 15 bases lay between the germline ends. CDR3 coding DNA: TGTGCCAGCAGCTTGGGTACAGGGTCGCGCAACGAGCAGTACGTC. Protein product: CASSLGTGSRNEQYV.

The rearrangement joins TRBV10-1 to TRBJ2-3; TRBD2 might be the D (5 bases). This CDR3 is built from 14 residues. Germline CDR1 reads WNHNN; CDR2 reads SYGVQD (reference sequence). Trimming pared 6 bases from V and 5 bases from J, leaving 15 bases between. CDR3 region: CASSGPGSGDTQYF. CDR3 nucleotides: TGCGCCAGCAGCGGTCCGGGGTCCGGAGATACGCAGTATTTT.

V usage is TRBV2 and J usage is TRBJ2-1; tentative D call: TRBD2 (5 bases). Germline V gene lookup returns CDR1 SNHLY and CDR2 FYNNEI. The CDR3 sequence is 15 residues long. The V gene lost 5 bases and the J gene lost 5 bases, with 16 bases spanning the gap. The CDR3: CASSQLVGANNEQFF. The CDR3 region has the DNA TGTGCCAGCAGTCAACTAGTGGGCGCTAACAATGAGCAGTTCTTC. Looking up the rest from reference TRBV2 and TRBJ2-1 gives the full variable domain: EPEVTQTPSHQVTQMGQEVILRCVPISNHLYFYWYRQILGQKVEFLVSFYNNEISEKSEIFDDQFSVERPDGSNFTLKIRSTKLEDSAMYFCASSQLVGANNEQFFGPGTRLTVL.

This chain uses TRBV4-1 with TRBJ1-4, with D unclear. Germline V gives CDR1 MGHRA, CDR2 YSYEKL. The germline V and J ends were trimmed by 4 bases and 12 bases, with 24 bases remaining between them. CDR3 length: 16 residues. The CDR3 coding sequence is TGCGCCAGCAGCCGAAGTGAGGGTCTCATCCGGAAGGAACTGTTTTTT. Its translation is CASSRSEGLIRKELFF.

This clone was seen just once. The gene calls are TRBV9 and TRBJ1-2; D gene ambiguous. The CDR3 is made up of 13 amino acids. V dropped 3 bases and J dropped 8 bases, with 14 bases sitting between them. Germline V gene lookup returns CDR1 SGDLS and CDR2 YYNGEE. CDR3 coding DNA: TGTGCCAGCAGCGGGGAGGGAGGGCGGGGCTACACCTTC. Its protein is CASSGEGGRGYTF.

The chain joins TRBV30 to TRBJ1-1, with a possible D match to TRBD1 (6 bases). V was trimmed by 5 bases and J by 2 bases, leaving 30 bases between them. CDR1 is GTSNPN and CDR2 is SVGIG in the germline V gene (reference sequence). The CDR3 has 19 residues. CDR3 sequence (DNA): TGTGCCTGGTTTCCCATCGGACAGTCAAGGATAATGCCTAACACTGAAGCTTTCTTT. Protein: CAWFPIGQSRIMPNTEAFF. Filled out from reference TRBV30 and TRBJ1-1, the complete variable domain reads SQTIHQWPATLVQPVGSPLSLECTVEGTSNPNLYWYRQAAGRGLQLLFYSVGIGQISSEVPQNLSASRPQDRQFILSSKKLLLSDSGFYLCAWFPIGQSRIMPNTEAFFGQGTRLTVV.

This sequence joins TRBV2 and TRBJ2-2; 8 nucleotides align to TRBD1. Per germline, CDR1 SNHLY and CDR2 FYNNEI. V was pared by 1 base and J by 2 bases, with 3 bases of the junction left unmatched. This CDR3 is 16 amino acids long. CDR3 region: CASSEVGQVNTGELFF. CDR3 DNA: TGTGCCAGCAGTGAAGTGGGACAGGTCAACACCGGGGAGCTGTTTTTT.

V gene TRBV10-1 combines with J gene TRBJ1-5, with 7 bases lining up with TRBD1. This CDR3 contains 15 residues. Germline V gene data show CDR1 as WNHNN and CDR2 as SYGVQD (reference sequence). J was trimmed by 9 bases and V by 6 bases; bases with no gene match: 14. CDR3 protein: CASSGGQSIRSPQHF. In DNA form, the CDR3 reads TGCGCCAGCAGCGGGGGACAGAGCATCAGGTCGCCCCAGCATTTT.